Only a few counts were recorded for the clone carrying this T cell receptor (beta chain). Its antigen remains unknown. The data derive from a study of T cells after yellow fever vaccination. General study findings and limits: In FACS-sorted repertoires, abundant clonotypes from the bulk population could appear as contaminants. Once the booster was given, most primary-vaccination clones reappeared, at 95% to 98% for CD4 and roughly 86% for CD8.

TCRdb independently ran MiXCR on the 5' RACE reads; one entry per CDR3 protein. Of tens of thousands of distinct CDR3 sequences in the sample, over 7.5% are singletons; the top ten hold around 45%. The origin of this receptor is a man aged 30 to 39 who received the YFV17D yellow fever vaccine. Sequencing used CD8+ T cells sorted from PBMCs, obtained on the day of the yellow fever booster vaccination.

The CDR3 nucleotides read TGTGCCAGCAGCCGGACTAGCGGGACGAATGAGCAGTTCTTC. Translated, it gives CASSRTSGTNEQFF. The rearrangement joins TRBV9 to TRBJ2-1; 12 bases align to TRBD2. Germline-derived CDR1 and CDR2 are SGDLS and YYNGEE. Trimming cost V 4 bases and J 7 bases; bases outside gene matches: 3. CDR3 size: 14 residues.